One and the same sample provided the 9 T cell receptor beta chains below, sequenced in a study of beta chain features in type 1 diabetes. The entirety of the isolated RNA underwent reverse transcription, so expressed TCRB transcripts were sequenced. The method was immunoSEQ multiplex PCR; TCRdb's version includes in-frame clones alone and lacks a portion of them. Among 900,000 or so clones listed, roughly a sixth were seen once. What was sequenced was naive CD4+ T cells from blood. The receptors shown here come from a woman aged 18-35 years in good health.

In its sample, this clone was seen a few times. The rearrangement links TRBV5-1 to TRBJ2-1; D not certain. V was cut by 0 bases and J by 6 bases, with 16 bases left in between. From germline, CDR1 is SGHRS and CDR2 YFSETQ. The CDR3 is made up of 16 amino acids. Here the CDR3 DNA reads TGCGCCAGCAGCTTGGGTTTTAGGGCCATCTCCAATGAGCAGTTCTTC. It translates to CASSLGFRAISNEQFF.

This sequence joins TRBV15 and TRBJ2-7; 8 bases are shared with TRBD2. The CDR3 length is 14 residues. The V and J ends lost 1 base and 4 bases, in that order; junction bases with no gene match: 3. From germline, CDR1 is LNHNV and CDR2 YYDKDF (reference sequence). Written as DNA, the CDR3 is TGTGCCACCAGCAGAGTTAGCGGGGCATACGAGCAGTACTTC. Its protein is CATSRVSGAYEQYF.

The rearrangement links TRBV7-8 to TRBJ2-3; D is ambiguous. CDR1 SGHVS and CDR2 FQNEAQ come from the germline V gene. This CDR3 region has 14 residues. Trimming took off 1 base at V and 3 bases at J, with 8 bases between the two ends. In DNA, the CDR3 is TGTGCCAGCAGCTTAGGGACCTATACAGATACGCAGTATTTT. As protein: CASSLGTYTDTQYF.

The rearrangement joins TRBV13 to TRBJ2-6, with 7 bases identical to TRBD2. CDR3 length: 15 residues. V dropped 7 bases and J dropped 0; count of bases not matched to a gene: 3. In germline, CDR1 is PRHDT, CDR2 FYEKMQ (reference sequence). The CDR3 loop is CASKREGSGANVLTF. DNA of the CDR3: TGTGCCAGCAAAAGGGAGGGCTCTGGGGCCAACGTCCTGACTTTC. The whole variable domain, remainder taken from reference TRBV13 and TRBJ2-6, is AAGVIQSPRHLIKEKRETATLKCYPIPRHDTVYWYQQGPGQDPQFLISFYEKMQSDKGSIPDRFSAQQFSDYHSELNMSSLELGDSALYFCASKREGSGANVLTFGAGSRLTVL.

This clone was seen only a few times. The chain uses TRBV7-9 and TRBJ2-2, with D tentatively TRBD2 (6 bases). Germline values: CDR1 SEHNR, CDR2 FQNEAQ (reference sequence). Trimming removed 5 bases at V and 7 bases at J, with 11 bases between. The length of the CDR3 is 13 residues. In DNA form, the CDR3 reads TGTGCCAGCAGCCAGAGGAGGGTCGGGGAGCTGTTTTTT. Its protein product is CASSQRRVGELFF. Supplemented by reference TRBV7-9 and TRBJ2-2, the full variable domain reads DTGVSQNPRHKITKRGQNVTFRCDPISEHNRLYWYRQTLGQGPEFLTYFQNEAQLEKSRLLSDRFSAERPKGSFSTLEIQRTEQGDSAMYLCASSQRRVGELFFGEGSRLTVL.

The chain carries TRBV5-6 and TRBJ1-1, with D uncertain. V lost 4 bases, J lost 4 bases, and 11 bases lay in between. This CDR3 comprises 13 residues. The germline V gene encodes CDR1 SGHDT and CDR2 YYEEEE. CDR3 coding DNA: TGTGCCAGCAGCCGACCCCCGGGCACTGAAGCTTTCTTT. Protein sequence: CASSRPPGTEAFF.

The J gene is TRBJ2-2, the V gene TRBV6-1; no clear D. The CDR3 is 13 residues long. The ends were cut back, 7 bases at V and 5 bases at J, with 11 bases in the middle. The germline V gene has CDR1 MNHNS and CDR2 SASEGT. CDR3 in amino acids: CASTVIPTGELFF. The CDR3 DNA reads TGTGCCAGCACGGTCATTCCAACCGGGGAGCTGTTTTTT.

The chain couples TRBV4-1 to TRBJ2-7; D may be TRBD2 (6 bases). With 4 bases removed from V and 0 bases from J, the gap between germline ends came to 22 bases. The CDR3 loop spans 18 amino acids. Germline V CDR1 and CDR2: MGHRA, YSYEKL. The CDR3 here is CASSPYIIKAGSSYEQYF. DNA of the CDR3: TGCGCCAGCAGCCCATATATCATCAAAGCCGGGAGCTCCTACGAGCAGTACTTC.

This clone has a single count. This chain uses TRBV5-4 with TRBJ2-5; possible D gene TRBD2, 6 bases. The end of the DNA aligns better with TRBJ2-7, so the J call may be wrong. CDR1 SGHNT and CDR2 YYREEE come from the germline V gene (reference sequence). The CDR3 is 15 amino acids. CDR3 in amino acids: CASSSTRGPSYEQYF. As DNA, the CDR3 is TGTGCCAGCAGCTCCACGCGGGGACCTTCCTACGAGCAGTACTTC.